This T cell receptor beta chain was retrieved from a study of cytomegalovirus exposure and HLA in healthy donors (dated by TCRdb to 2016 to 2017). Background on the whole study: An earlier analysis of 550 to 700 of the donors reported about 250 Gb of sequence data and approximately 110 million unique TCR beta sequences from approximately 180 million T cells. About 300 gigabases of sequencing data and roughly 90 million unique TCR sequences were included in an early release covering several hundred HLA-typed donors. The genetic ancestry cluster associated with self-reported Caucasian donors included 81% of the roughly 400 genotyped donors. The study aimed to test whether signatures of past pathogen exposure could be identified by cataloging public T cell receptors. The study profiled the T cell repertoires of more than 500 subjects by immunosequencing and related them to cytomegalovirus serostatus. Along with the 666-subject first cohort, a separate validation cohort of some 130 different subjects was used. High-throughput TCR immunosequencing, statistical association of individual TCRs with disease status, and machine learning were combined to predict cytomegalovirus infection status. A later analysis re-examined previously published TCR beta repertoires from about 700 donors and added high-resolution HLA genotyping to investigate patterns of TCR occurrence. Rather than using new phenotypic data, the later analysis identified candidate immune exposures from TCR beta sequences and from how often those sequences occurred across donors. An earlier analysis of roughly 580 of the donors used high-throughput TCR beta sequencing to judge whether each TCR beta V gene segment behaved as functional or pseudogenic. Donor age, sex, ethnicity and CMV serostatus were compiled alongside the repertoire data. In a later genetic analysis, genome-wide SNP genotypes for 398 of the 666 donors were used, and that subset was treated as a discovery cohort. Every repertoire in the discovery cohort had been generated on one and the same sequencing platform. HLA typing covered class I and class II loci at four-digit resolution. Typing coverage varied by locus: roughly 629-640 donors for A, B, C, DRB1 and DQB1; approximately 500 for DQA1; over 600 for DPA1; 450 to 480 for DPB1. Because of strong linkage in the cohort, roughly five DR-DQ haplotypes were treated as single units for association and clustering. Across about 380 genotyped donors of the cohort, an average of approximately 200,000 unique TCR beta nucleotide sequences per donor were sequenced, and about a sixth of those sequences were non-productive. Overall study outcomes, separate from this receptor: Correlated functional status among segregating V segments might reflect linkage disequilibrium, but an unknown experimental factor could not be ruled out. The earlier analysis of about 600 of the donors excluded seventeen rarely observed V segments, including chromosome 9 orphons, because counts were too low. Compared with the roughly 670-donor mean, donors in an Asian-associated ancestry cluster had fewer N-insertions in productive TCRs, according to a later genetic analysis. Specific HLA alleles were associated with 15,000 to 20,000 TCR beta sequences at a false discovery rate of 0.05 in a later analysis. Because the 87-base-pair reads could not distinguish some IMGT-functional V segments, including TRBV6-2 and TRBV6-3, those segments were excluded. In a later genetic analysis, a missense DCLRE1C variant was associated with V-gene and J-gene trimming of TCR beta chains, and the association was replicated in an independent cohort. In a later analysis, HLA-associated TCR beta chains showed more clonal expansion and lower generation probabilities than non-associated chains that were equally common. This cohort had only TCR beta chains sequenced, and the lack of alpha or paired-chain data limited which features could be detected. Three of the identified cytomegalovirus-associated TCR beta chains were confirmed in vitro to be specific for cytomegalovirus antigens. It was suggested by the authors that the approach could potentially be generalized to other disease states and immunological phenotypes. A cluster of highly shared sequence variants was judged likely to be a technical artifact of the sequencing pipeline. A later analysis reported that several top co-occurrence clusters appeared linked to parvovirus B19, influenza, CMV and Epstein-Barr virus. A further reported finding was that TCR beta sequences accurately predicted the HLA-A and HLA-B alleles for most subjects in the first cohort. In an earlier analysis of a few hundred of the donors, most TCR beta V segments were observed in productive rearrangements about 90% or about 30% of the time, broadly matching IMGT annotations. A total of fewer than 200 TCR beta chains were listed by the study as associated with cytomegalovirus. Assigning TCR associations to individual alleles was difficult when HLA alleles, especially DR and DQ, strongly co-occurred. The classifier was reported to diagnose cytomegalovirus status with high specificity and sensitivity in both the original cohort and the validation cohort. In a later analysis, the rate of TCR association differed among HLA loci, with DRB1 alleles having the most associated TCRs and HLA-C alleles having the fewest. HLA typing was unavailable for some donors at each locus, so association tests used only the typed subset. According to a later analysis, most CMV-associated TCR beta chains appeared to be HLA-restricted, and the HLA associations seemed to be driven largely by CMV exposure. Across donors, most TCR sequences were observed very rarely, whereas some public TCRs were present in many individuals. Presence/absence analyses assumed roughly uniform sequencing depth across donors, an assumption that may not hold. For the cohort, immune exposure information was limited to CMV serostatus.

The cysteine opens and the phenylalanine closes a CDR3 of 15 amino acids. Only the CDR3 part of the read is kept: 45 bases, read in frame from the first base. V drops 7 bases and J drops 3 bases, leaving 16 bases in between. CDR1 and CDR2 were assigned from the germline V gene as SNHLY and FYNNEI. Receptor libraries were prepared by the immunoSEQ multiplex PCR assay. A mixture of 60 forward primers for TCR Vbeta segments and 13 reverse primers for TCR Jbeta segments was used in the multiplex PCR. A multiplex PCR assay on genomic DNA amplified the CDR3 region of rearranged TCR beta genes. Amplified TCR beta libraries were sequenced as 87-base-pair reads on the Illumina HiSeq System. The source study handled its data this way. A later analysis tallied about 77 million unique TCR beta chains across the 650 to 750 repertoires, and some 12 million of those chains were shared by two or more donors. A nearest-neighbor algorithm error-corrected the raw reads and collapsed the reads into unique sequences, merging closely related sequences to remove PCR and sequencing errors. CDR3 sequences were aligned to IMGT reference sequences to assign V, D and J gene segments. For a sequence to be retained, a match of at least six nucleotides to both a V gene segment and a J gene segment was required. A rearrangement was called productive if the CDR3 had no stop codons and remained in frame with V and J, and every other rearrangement was called non-productive. CDR3 was defined by IMGT convention, running from the second conserved V-encoded cysteine to the conserved J-encoded phenylalanine. The earlier analysis of some 580 of the donors excluded any sequence lacking an unambiguous match to a single V gene segment. In an earlier analysis of approximately 560 of the donors, a V segment was called functional when productive rearrangements were above 56.7%, and segregating when the standard deviation between donors exceeded 5%. A statistical classification framework was developed to diagnose cytomegalovirus status using the catalog of TCR beta chain sequences. In a later analysis, V and J genes were assigned by comparing TCR nucleotide sequences against IMGT/GENE-DB human TR gene sequences. In a later analysis, CDR3 sequences and most-parsimonious VDJ recombination scenarios were assigned using the TCRdist pipeline. In a later analysis, each TCR beta chain was defined by its CDR3 amino acid sequence together with its V-gene family, and reads without a unique V-gene family were excluded. As a way to deal with suspected cross-contamination and a sequencing artifact, a later analysis dropped 450 to 600 nucleotide sequences that were highly shared and had low generation probability. In a later analysis, a clonal expansion index for each public chain was calculated from normalized within-repertoire ranks of inferred template counts. A later analysis computed generation probabilities with a VDJ recombination model fitted to out-of-frame rearrangements, and checked the results against IGoR. Hypergeometric tests were used in a later analysis to score TCR-TCR, TCR-HLA and TCR-CMV co-occurrence, with a repertoire-size bias correction applied to the TCR pairs. To estimate false discovery rates, a later analysis permuted the HLA or CMV assignments 20 times. In a later analysis, co-occurring TCRs were grouped using DBSCAN, and TCRdist sequence similarity was added for clustering within HLA-allele-positive subsets. Repertoires with fewer than 30,000 or more than 120,000 public chains, plus five repertoires with anomalous nucleotide sharing, were excluded from co-occurrence clustering. TCRdb's version of the immuneACCESS table is confined to in-frame rearrangements and falls short of the full clone set. An unresolved V gene accounts for under half of the shortfall where checked; the remainder is of unknown origin. V, J and clone size are those of that table, while D and trimming were read from the DNA. A total of roughly 200,000 clones appear in this sample, around three quarters of them only once. 4.5% to 6% of the sample comes from the top ten.

On this clone: Its antigen is not yet known. No base quality information exists; no much larger clone differs at one position.

The cohort comprised more than 550 healthy bone marrow donors. All cohort members were sampled while nominally healthy, although unrecorded immune exposures were likely present. The donor tested CMV seronegative and was one of the 352 seronegative cohort members. A peripheral blood sample was collected from each donor, and TCR beta sequencing was performed on peripheral blood mononuclear cells. The Qiagen DNeasy Blood Extraction Kit was used to extract genomic DNA from the blood cell samples. The chain uses TRBV2 and TRBJ1-5; a tentative D call is TRBD1 (6 bases match). This TCR derives from a man in his forties in good health and CMV-seronegative. The specimen was PBMCs. The CDR3 is CASKGPGGLNQPQHF. The sequenced DNA: TGTGCCAGCAAGGGGCCCGGGGGGCTCAATCAGCCCCAGCATTTT.